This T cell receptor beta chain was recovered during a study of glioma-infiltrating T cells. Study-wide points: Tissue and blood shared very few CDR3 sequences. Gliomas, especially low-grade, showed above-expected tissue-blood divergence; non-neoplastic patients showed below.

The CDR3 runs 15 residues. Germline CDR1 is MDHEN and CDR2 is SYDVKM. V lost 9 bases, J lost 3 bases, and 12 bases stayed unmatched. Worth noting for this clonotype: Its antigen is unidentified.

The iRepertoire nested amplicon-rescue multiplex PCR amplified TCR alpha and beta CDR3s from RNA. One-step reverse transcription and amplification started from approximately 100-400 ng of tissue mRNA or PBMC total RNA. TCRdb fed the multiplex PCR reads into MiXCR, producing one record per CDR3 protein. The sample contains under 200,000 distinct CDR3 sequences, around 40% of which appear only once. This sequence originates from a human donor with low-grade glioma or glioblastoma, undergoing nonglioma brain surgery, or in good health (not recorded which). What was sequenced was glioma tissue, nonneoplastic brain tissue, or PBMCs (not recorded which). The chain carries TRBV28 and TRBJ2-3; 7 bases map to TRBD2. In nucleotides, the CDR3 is TGTGCCAGTGAAACGTCGGGAGGAGGAACAGATACGCAGTATTTT. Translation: CASETSGGGTDTQYF.